The 26 T cell receptor beta chains listed next were all sequenced from one sample in a study of vaccination and CD4 T cells after COVID-19. Antigen specificity for these receptors is unknown. Treatment reported: roughly nine-day PBMC culture with coronavirus spike peptide pools or control peptides (ViraFEST assay). Researchers used the Oncomine TCR Beta short-read assay to sequence DNA from cultured CD4+ T cells. TCRdb passed the PCR reads through MiXCR, listing each CDR3 protein once. The sample records around 13,000 distinct CDR3 sequences, around 76% being singletons. Sample: CD4+ T cells from blood, cultured in vitro, taken after SARS-CoV-2 vaccination. All receptors come from a human donor who received a COVID-19 vaccine.

The rearrangement joins TRBV30 to TRBJ1-1; TRBD1 matches 7 bases. Trimming removed 0 bases from V and 4 bases from J; junction bases left unmatched: 8. The CDR3 spans 15 residues. Germline CDR1 reads GTSNPN; CDR2 reads SVGIG (reference sequence). The CDR3 reads CAWSVGQGDGTEAFF. CDR3 nucleotides: TGTGCCTGGAGTGTAGGCCAGGGGGATGGCACTGAAGCTTTCTTT.

The J gene is TRBJ2-7, the V gene TRBV20-1; perhaps TRBD1 as D (6 bases). The CDR3 has 13 residues. The V gene lost 5 bases and the J gene lost 3 bases, with 14 bases spanning the gap. The V gene's germline CDR1 is DFQATT and CDR2 SNEGSKA (reference sequence). The CDR3 here is CSALRDTNYEQYF. The DNA for the CDR3 is TGCAGTGCTCTCCGGGACACCAACTACGAGCAGTACTTC.

V gene TRBV7-2 combines with J gene TRBJ1-4; 10 bases agree with TRBD1. The CDR3 runs to 15 residues. V shed 4 bases and J 5 bases; nucleotides not matched to a gene: 4. The germline CDR1 and CDR2 sequences are SGHTA and FQGNSA. The DNA for the CDR3 is TGTGCCAGCAGCTCTAGGACAGGGGGGAATGAAAAACTGTTTTTT. Translating gives CASSSRTGGNEKLFF.

As to this clonotype: One end of the junction fails to match germline, which may point to a read error. This chain links TRBV6-5 with TRBJ1-2, with D uncertain. This CDR3 has 13 amino acids. CDR1 is MNHEY, CDR2 SVGAGI, per germline. The CDR3 nucleotides are TGTGCCAGCAGTTATAGGGCTAACTGTGGCTACACCTTC. Translating gives CASSYRANCGYTF.

The chain has TRBV19 and TRBJ1-6; D is ambiguous. The germline CDR1 and CDR2 sequences are LNHDA and SQIVND (reference sequence). V was cut by 5 bases and J by 10 bases, with 15 bases left in between. The CDR3 has 14 amino acids. For the CDR3, the DNA is TGTGCCAGTAGTCAATTTAGGATGAGGTCACCCCTCCACTTT. It translates to CASSQFRMRSPLHF.

This chain links TRBV30 with TRBJ1-6, with D perhaps TRBD1 (6 bases). CDR1 and CDR2 from the germline V gene are GTSNPN and SVGIG (reference sequence). V lost 0 bases, J lost 7 bases, and 7 bases lay in between. The CDR3 has 13 amino acids. The CDR3 nucleotides are TGTGCCTGGAGTGTAGGGGGGAATTCACCCCTCCACTTT. This sequence encodes CAWSVGGNSPLHF.

The J gene is TRBJ2-3, the V gene TRBV6-1; 9 bases are shared with TRBD1. Trimming took 6 bases from V and 3 from J; bases not matched to a gene: 7. The germline gives CDR1 MNHNS, CDR2 SASEGT. The CDR3 contains 15 residues. CDR3 coding DNA: TGTGCCAGCAGCAAGGACAGGGGAGGGACAGATACGCAGTATTTT. As protein: CASSKDRGGTDTQYF.

This chain connects TRBV7-2 to TRBJ2-7, with no clear D. Germline V gives CDR1 SGHTA, CDR2 FQGNSA. Trimming removed 1 base from V and 1 base from J, with 11 bases in between. CDR3 length equals 15 residues. CDR3 DNA sequence: TGTGCCAGCAGCTTAGGCTCGGGCAGGTCCTACGAGCAGTACTTC. Translated: CASSLGSGRSYEQYF.

The chain couples TRBV3-1 to TRBJ1-2, with D uncertain. V lost 1 base and J lost 8, with 11 bases in between. From germline, CDR1 is LGHDT and CDR2 YNNKEL (reference sequence). The CDR3 runs to 13 residues. The CDR3 spells CASSQVARLGYTF. The CDR3 nucleotides read TGTGCCAGCAGCCAAGTCGCAAGGTTGGGCTACACCTTC.

This rearrangement joins TRBV10-3 to TRBJ1-1, with D uncertain. Trimming pared 4 bases from V and 1 base from J, leaving 10 bases between. The CDR3 spans 14 residues. Germline V gene sequence: CDR1 ENHRY, CDR2 SYGVKD. CDR3 nucleotides: TGTGCCATCAGTGGTTTGGGAGGGAACACTGAAGCTTTCTTT. This gives the protein CAISGLGGNTEAFF.

Comment on this clonotype: The junction and the germline gene differ at one end; a read error may be behind it. This chain joins TRBV19 and TRBJ1-1, with TRBD1 matching over 8 bases. The CDR3 spans 15 residues. Germline CDR1 is LNHDA and CDR2 is SQIVND (reference sequence). CDR3 amino acids: CASSTRQGTNAEAFF. In DNA, the CDR3 is TGTGCCAGTAGTACTCGACAGGGGACGAACGCTGAAGCTTTCTTT.

J is TRBJ1-2 and V is TRBV19; tentative D call: TRBD1 (5 bases). The V gene lost 11 bases and the J gene lost 4 bases, with 11 bases spanning the gap. The CDR3 runs 11 residues. Germline V lookup: CDR1 LNHDA, CDR2 SQIVND (reference sequence). DNA for the CDR3: TGTGCCGCGTGGCAGGGCTATGGCTACACCTTC. Protein: CAAWQGYGYTF.

This clonotype showed up just once. The chain employs TRBV19 and TRBJ2-2; D may be TRBD1 (6 bases). Between the trimmed V and J ends, which lost 5 bases and 6 bases, there was a span of 10 bases. The CDR3 extends over 13 amino acids. The germline gives CDR1 LNHDA, CDR2 SQIVND (reference sequence). CDR3 region: CASSSQGPGELFF. The DNA for the CDR3 is TGTGCCAGTAGTTCACAGGGTCCCGGGGAGCTGTTTTTT.

The gene calls are TRBV19 and TRBJ1-1, with TRBD1 identical over 10 bases. Germline V CDR1 and CDR2: LNHDA, SQIVND (reference sequence). This CDR3 comprises 15 residues. The V and J ends lost 5 bases and 4 bases, in that order; junction bases with no gene match: 7. CDR3 bases: TGTGCCAGTAGTCAAGGGACAGGGGTAACCACTGAAGCTTTCTTT. This encodes CASSQGTGVTTEAFF.

This clonotype has just a few counts. The gene calls are TRBV24-1 and TRBJ1-1; TRBD1 matches 10 bases. Trimming at V came to 4 bases and at J to 5 bases, leaving 3 bases not matched to a gene. Germline values: CDR1 KGHDR, CDR2 SFDVKD. This CDR3 region has 14 residues. As DNA, the CDR3 is TGTGCCACCAGTGAGTCGGACAGGGGGACTGAAGCTTTCTTT. It is translated as CATSESDRGTEAFF.

This sequence joins TRBV7-7 and TRBJ2-2; D may be TRBD1 or TRBD2 (5 bases each). V was clipped by 3 bases and J by 2 bases, with 13 bases between them. CDR3 length equals 16 residues. Germline CDR1 is SSHAT and CDR2 is FNYEAQ (reference sequence). The CDR3 loop reads CASSLEVGDNTGELFF. As DNA, the CDR3 is TGTGCCAGCAGCTTGGAGGTGGGGGATAACACCGGGGAGCTGTTTTTT. Using reference TRBV7-7 and TRBJ2-2 for the parts outside the CDR3, the full variable domain is GAGVSQSPRYKVTKRGQDVTLRCDPISSHATLYWYQQALGQGPEFLTYFNYEAQPDKSGLPSDRFSAERPEGSISTLTIQRTEQRDSAMYRCASSLEVGDNTGELFFGEGSRLTVL.

The genes are TRBV28 and TRBJ1-5, with 10 bases that match TRBD1. The germline gives CDR1 MDHEN, CDR2 SYDVKM. This CDR3 region has 15 residues. The junction had 6 bases not matched to a gene; V was cut back by 4 bases and J by 6 bases. The DNA for the CDR3 is TGTGCCAGCAGTTCACCGGGACAGGGGAGTCAGCCCCAGCATTTT. Amino acids: CASSSPGQGSQPQHF.

This clonotype has just a few counts. The rearrangement links TRBV5-4 to TRBJ1-2, with TRBD1 identical over 8 bases. Germline CDR1 is SGHNT and CDR2 is YYREEE (reference sequence). The CDR3 runs to 14 residues. J lost 7 bases, V lost 3 bases, and 8 bases had no gene match. The CDR3 sequence is CASSWTGKSPGYTF. In nucleotides, the CDR3 is TGTGCCAGCAGCTGGACAGGGAAAAGCCCTGGCTACACCTTC.

J is TRBJ1-5 and V is TRBV25-1; D is perhaps TRBD1 (5 bases). Germline-derived CDR1 and CDR2 are MGHDK and SYGVNS. V gave up 8 bases and J gave up 5 bases, with 13 bases separating them. The CDR3 contains 13 residues. Written as DNA, the CDR3 is TGTGCCAGCCAAGGGGCGGGTGATCAGCCCCAGCATTTT. Translating it yields CASQGAGDQPQHF.

This clonotype turned up a few times. The rearrangement links TRBV19 to TRBJ2-6, with D perhaps assigned TRBD1 or TRBD2 (5 bases each). Per the germline V gene, CDR1 is LNHDA and CDR2 is SQIVND (reference sequence). V was cut by 2 bases and J by 2 bases, with 7 bases left in between. CDR3 length equals 15 residues. The DNA of the CDR3 is TGTGCCAGTAGTATATCGGGGCCTGGGGCCAACGTCCTGACTTTC. Translating gives CASSISGPGANVLTF.

The V and J genes are TRBV20-1 and TRBJ1-2; D is ambiguous. V lost 3 bases, J lost 4 bases, and 6 bases lay in between. CDR1 is DFQATT, CDR2 SNEGSKA, per germline (reference sequence). This CDR3 is built from 11 residues. CDR3 amino acids: CSASPVYGYTF. CDR3 in DNA: TGCAGTGCTAGTCCGGTCTATGGCTACACCTTC.

Only one count was recorded for this clonotype. V gene TRBV27 combines with J gene TRBJ2-3; 7 bases agree with TRBD2. This CDR3 region has 15 residues. The germline CDR1 and CDR2 sequences are MNHEY and SMNVEV (reference sequence). Germline trimming cut 5 bases from V and 1 base from J; bases unmatched to any gene: 6. The CDR3 protein is CASSPITSGTDTQYF. DNA for the CDR3: TGTGCCAGCAGTCCGATAACTAGCGGCACAGATACGCAGTATTTT.

The V gene is TRBV24-1, the J gene TRBJ1-1, with 9 bases that match TRBD1. The CDR3 extends over 14 amino acids. Germline V gene lookup returns CDR1 KGHDR and CDR2 SFDVKD. Trimming removed 12 bases from V and 1 base from J; junction bases left unmatched: 8. CDR3 amino acids: CAAMGTGTNTEAFF. CDR3 DNA: TGTGCCGCTATGGGGACAGGGACGAACACTGAAGCTTTCTTT.

There are a few counts of this clonotype. The V gene is TRBV7-9, the J gene TRBJ1-3; D remains unclear. V shed 5 bases and J shed 0 bases, with 8 bases lying between them. The CDR3 contains 14 residues. The germline gives CDR1 SEHNR, CDR2 FQNEAQ (reference sequence). The CDR3 here is CASSLIDSGNTIYF. The CDR3 coding sequence is TGTGCCAGCAGCCTCATCGACTCTGGAAACACCATATATTTT.

CDR3 sequence reads: CSVQTGRRDTEAFF. The CDR3 bases are TGCAGCGTCCAGACAGGGCGGAGGGACACTGAAGCTTTCTTT. This chain connects TRBV29-1 to TRBJ1-1, with 7 bases that match TRBD1. From germline, CDR1 is SQVTM and CDR2 ANQGSEA. V was clipped by 6 bases and J by 3 bases; unmatched bases: 10. This CDR3 spans 14 amino acids.

This clonotype was observed a handful of times. The rearrangement joins TRBV5-4 to TRBJ2-5; 13 nucleotides line up with TRBD2. The CDR3 length is 16 residues. V shed 1 base and J 1 base; nucleotides not matched to a gene: 1. CDR1 and CDR2 (germline): SGHNT, YYREEE (reference sequence). CDR3 amino acids: CASSLTSGGAQETQYF. The CDR3, as DNA: TGTGCCAGCAGCTTGACTAGCGGGGGGGCCCAAGAGACCCAGTACTTC.